This TCR beta chain derives from a study of long-term antiretroviral therapy in people with HIV. As regards this clone: Its antigen is unidentified.

The V gene end was trimmed by 9 bases and the J gene end by 5 bases; junction bases not matched to a gene: 4. In germline, CDR1 is SGHVS, CDR2 FQNEAQ. This CDR3 comprises 13 residues. The content of samples before DNA extraction was roughly 0.9-11 million cryopreserved PBMC. General study points: Transplant-donor-level diversity was not reached after ART, though diversity increased.

The authors ran the immunoSEQ assay, v3.0, at survey level. Profiled with immunoSEQ multiplex PCR; TCRdb holds only in-frame clones, not every one. The sample holds 20,000 to 25,000 clones, around four fifths seen once. Sequences were derived from unsorted PBMCs, sampled 1.9 years after starting antiretroviral therapy. This sequence joins TRBV7-8 and TRBJ1-6, with 7 nucleotides matching TRBD1. The TCR sequence derives from a woman between 50 and 59 years old with HIV. CDR3 sequence reads: CASGTGDNSPLHF. CDR3 nucleotides: TGTGCCAGTGGTACAGGGGATAATTCACCCCTCCACTTT.